The 25 T cell receptor beta chains reported below all come from one sample, sequenced in a study of identical twins. TCRdb passed the 5' RACE reads through MiXCR, listing each CDR3 protein once. The table lists 460,000 or so distinct CDR3 sequences, approximately 15% of them singletons, with around 0.52% in the top ten. These same records also appear under a second study, on yellow fever vaccine responses in identical twins.

The source material was CD4+ T cells sorted from blood. The receptors originated from a woman younger than 30 in good health.

V and J are TRBV4-1 and TRBJ1-1; TRBD1 agrees at 8 bases. With 3 bases clipped from V and 1 base from J, the junction kept 1 base outside the gene matches. The CDR3 runs 14 residues. CDR1 MGHRA and CDR2 YSYEKL come from the germline V gene. The CDR3 loop reads CASSQTGANTEAFF. For the CDR3, the DNA is TGCGCCAGCAGCCAGACAGGGGCGAACACTGAAGCTTTCTTT.

This clonotype has more than one count but fewer than ten. The V call is TRBV7-3, the J call TRBJ2-3; 8 bases agree with TRBD2. The CDR3 is 17 residues long. The germline CDR1 and CDR2 sequences are SGHTA and FQGTGA. Trimming removed 0 bases from V and 2 bases from J; junction bases left unmatched: 7. This chain's CDR3 is CASSLTGAGGSTDTQYF. The CDR3, as DNA: TGTGCCAGCAGCTTAACGGGCGCGGGGGGCTCCACAGATACGCAGTATTTT.

The CDR3: CASSRNDGGNTEAFF. The CDR3, as DNA: TGTGCCAGCTCACGGAACGATGGGGGGAACACTGAAGCTTTCTTT. This chain joins TRBV18 and TRBJ1-1; D perhaps matches TRBD1 (5 bases). Germline lookup yields CDR1 KGHSH and CDR2 LQKENI. This CDR3 has 15 residues. V lost 4 bases to trimming and J lost 1 base, with 13 bases between them. Full variable domain (missing parts from reference TRBV18 and TRBJ1-1): NAGVMQNPRHLVRRRGQEARLRCSPMKGHSHVYWYRQLPEEGLKFMVYLQKENIIDESGMPKERFSAEFPKEGPSILRIQQVVRGDSAAYFCASSRNDGGNTEAFFGQGTRLTVV.

This sequence joins TRBV3-1 and TRBJ2-7, with a weak D call TRBD2 (5 bases). Trimming removed 5 bases from V and 3 bases from J, with 17 bases in between. The CDR3 totals 15 residues. The germline gives CDR1 LGHDT, CDR2 YNNKEL (reference sequence). The CDR3 spells CASSFSGNSVYEQYF. The CDR3 coding sequence is TGTGCCAGCAGCTTCTCGGGGAATTCGGTCTACGAGCAGTACTTC.

The V call is TRBV24-1, the J call TRBJ2-7; no reliable D call. Germline V gene data show CDR1 as KGHDR and CDR2 as SFDVKD. The CDR3 is 13 amino acids. V lost 7 bases, J lost 1 base, and 10 bases lay in between. As DNA, the CDR3 is TGTGCCACCAGCCAACAGTTTTCCTACGAGCAGTACTTC. Encoded protein: CATSQQFSYEQYF.

This clonotype came up many times. The chain has TRBV5-1 and TRBJ2-7, with D perhaps matching TRBD2 (6 bases). The CDR3 has 14 residues. V was trimmed by 2 bases and J by 0 bases, leaving 9 bases between them. Germline-derived CDR1 and CDR2 are SGHRS and YFSETQ. The CDR3 protein is CASSLQEGSYEQYF. As DNA, the CDR3 is TGCGCCAGCAGCTTACAGGAGGGCTCCTACGAGCAGTACTTC. Full variable domain (rest looked up from reference TRBV5-1 and TRBJ2-7): KAGVTQTPRYLIKTRGQQVTLSCSPISGHRSVSWYQQTPGQGLQFLFEYFSETQRNKGNFPGRFSGRQFSNSRSEMNVSTLELGDSALYLCASSLQEGSYEQYFGPGTRLTVT.

The chain carries TRBV4-3 and TRBJ2-2, with D tentatively TRBD2 (6 bases). V gave up 2 bases and J gave up 5 bases, with 15 bases separating them. Germline loops: CDR1 LGHNA, CDR2 YSLEER. The CDR3 spans 16 residues. The CDR3 nucleotides are TGCGCCAGCAGCCAAAGGGCGGGAACGGGAACCGGGGAGCTGTTTTTT. Its protein product is CASSQRAGTGTGELFF.

In its sample, this clonotype was seen a few times. The chain links TRBV7-2 to TRBJ2-1; 9 bases are shared with TRBD2. Trimming took 5 bases from V and 7 from J; bases not matched to a gene: 9. Germline CDR1 SGHTA, CDR2 FQGNSA. The CDR3 runs to 15 residues. The CDR3 protein is CASSRTGTSSNEQFF. The CDR3, as DNA: TGTGCCAGCAGCCGGACCGGGACTAGCAGTAATGAGCAGTTCTTC.

This clonotype has more than one count but fewer than ten. The chain joins TRBV28 to TRBJ2-4, with 10 bases identical to TRBD1. Germline V gene data show CDR1 as MDHEN and CDR2 as SYDVKM. The CDR3 has 16 residues. V dropped 5 bases and J dropped 6; count of bases not matched to a gene: 10. CDR3 DNA: TGTGCCAGCAGTCCTAGCCTGACAGGGGGCATAAACATTCAGTACTTC. Protein: CASSPSLTGGINIQYF. The variable domain in full, completed from reference TRBV28 and TRBJ2-4, reads DVKVTQSSRYLVKRTGEKVFLECVQDMDHENMFWYRQDPGLGLRLIYFSYDVKMKEKGDIPEGYSVSREKKERFSLILESASTNQTSMYLCASSPSLTGGINIQYFGAGTRLSVL.

The gene calls are TRBV29-1 and TRBJ2-3, with D unclear. The germline V and J ends were trimmed by 2 bases and 1 base, with 13 bases remaining between them. In germline, CDR1 is SQVTM, CDR2 ANQGSEA. The CDR3 contains 15 residues. The CDR3 DNA reads TGCAGCGTTGAATCGGCTAGAAGGGGCACAGATACGCAGTATTTT. This gives the protein CSVESARRGTDTQYF.

This clonotype came up a few times. The chain joins TRBV29-1 to TRBJ2-5; D possibly matches TRBD1 or TRBD2 (7 bases each). V lost 4 bases, J lost 5 bases, and 14 bases lay in between. Per the germline V gene, CDR1 is SQVTM and CDR2 is ANQGSEA. This CDR3 region has 13 residues. The CDR3 nucleotides are TGCAGCGTTGGTGGCCAGGGGGGGGAGACCCAGTACTTC. It translates to CSVGGQGGETQYF.

The V gene is TRBV12-3 or TRBV12-4, the J gene TRBJ2-7, with TRBD1 matching 7 bases. This CDR3 has 14 residues. The V gene end was trimmed by 3 bases and the J gene end by 6 bases; junction bases not matched to a gene: 8. The CDR3 DNA reads TGTGCCAGCAGTTTCAGGCAGGGGGTTGGCGAGCAGTACTTC. Its protein product is CASSFRQGVGEQYF.

The chain recombines TRBV6-5 with TRBJ2-1, with TRBD2 matching 12 bases. V shed 0 bases and J 5 bases; nucleotides not matched to a gene: 2. This CDR3 has 16 residues. Germline CDR1 and CDR2: MNHEY and SVGAGI. The CDR3 loop reads CASSYSGLAGHNEQFF. DNA of the CDR3: TGTGCCAGCAGTTACTCCGGACTAGCGGGGCACAATGAGCAGTTCTTC.

In its sample, this clonotype was seen a few times. V usage is TRBV30 and J usage is TRBJ2-1; D gene ambiguous. The CDR3 contains 15 residues. The V and J ends lost 4 bases and 2 bases respectively, with 15 bases between them. Germline assignment: CDR1 GTSNPN and CDR2 SVGIG (reference sequence). The CDR3 loop is CAWIPLSATYNEQFF. The DNA for the CDR3 is TGTGCCTGGATTCCCCTGTCCGCAACCTACAATGAGCAGTTCTTC.

J is TRBJ2-5 and V is TRBV24-1, with 14 positions matching TRBD2. After removal of 6 bases from V and 13 bases from J, the junction contained 9 bases not matched to a gene. CDR1 is KGHDR, CDR2 SFDVKD, per germline. The CDR3 extends over 14 amino acids. The CDR3 DNA follows: TGTGCCACCAGTCCCGGGACTAGCGGGAGCCTGATGTACTTC. This codes for CATSPGTSGSLMYF.

This clonotype was seen a few times. The V and J genes are TRBV4-3 and TRBJ2-2; 8 nucleotides align to TRBD1. The length of the CDR3 is 16 residues. Germline CDR1 is LGHNA and CDR2 is YSLEER. The trim removed 0 bases at V and 1 base at J, leaving 1 base unmatched. The CDR3 sequence is CASSQEGTGNTGELFF. In DNA form, the CDR3 reads TGCGCCAGCAGCCAAGAAGGGACAGGGAACACCGGGGAGCTGTTTTTT.

The table lists this clonotype with a few counts. The chain carries TRBV6-2 or TRBV6-3 and TRBJ2-7, with 8 bases fitting TRBD2. The CDR3 has 19 residues. Trimming at V came to 2 bases and at J to 3 bases, leaving 18 bases not matched to a gene. Germline lookup yields CDR1 MNHEY and CDR2 SVGEGT. The CDR3 protein is CASSYPSSGGDRGFYEQYF. CDR3 in DNA: TGTGCCAGCAGTTACCCTTCATCGGGGGGGGACCGGGGCTTCTACGAGCAGTACTTC.

The chain is built from TRBV4-2 and TRBJ2-7; TRBD1 agrees at 8 bases. Germline V gene lookup returns CDR1 LGHNA and CDR2 YNFKEQ. The CDR3 totals 19 residues. The J segment lost 4 bases and the V segment lost 0 bases, leaving 17 bases of the junction unmatched. The CDR3 sequence is CASSQDRLLQGERPYEQYF. Here the CDR3 DNA reads TGTGCCAGCAGCCAAGACCGACTCCTACAGGGGGAGCGCCCATACGAGCAGTACTTC.

This clonotype was recorded at least ten times. The rearrangement uses TRBV7-2 and TRBJ2-4; perhaps TRBD2 as D (6 bases). V was shortened by 5 bases and J by 9 bases, with 11 bases between the two germline ends. The germline V gene encodes CDR1 SGHTA and CDR2 FQGNSA. The CDR3 is 12 amino acids. The CDR3, as DNA: TGTGCCAGCAGCGTCCAGGGAGGCATTCAGTACTTC. Amino acids: CASSVQGGIQYF.

This clonotype showed up just a few times. The CDR3 coding sequence is TGTGCCAGCTTCCGGGGACTAGCGGGAGTTACCGGGGAGCTGTTTTTT. Encoded protein: CASFRGLAGVTGELFF. This chain uses TRBV9 with TRBJ2-2, with 14 bases identical to TRBD2. The CDR3 is 16 amino acids. CDR1 is SGDLS, CDR2 YYNGEE, per germline. After removal of 7 bases from V and 5 bases from J, the junction contained 7 bases not matched to a gene.

This clonotype was found many times. The chain links TRBV7-3 to TRBJ2-3; 7 bases line up with TRBD2. The ends lost 4 bases at V and 5 bases at J; junction bases unmatched: 12. CDR1 and CDR2 (germline): SGHTA, FQGTGA. This CDR3 region has 16 residues. CDR3 sequence reads: CASSSLERGYEDTQYF. DNA for the CDR3: TGTGCCAGCAGCTCCCTAGAGCGGGGTTATGAAGATACGCAGTATTTT.

The sample holds a few counts of this clonotype. The chain recombines TRBV14 with TRBJ2-3; no clear D gene. Per the germline V gene, CDR1 is SGHDN and CDR2 is FVKESK. V dropped 8 bases and J dropped 6 bases, with 12 bases sitting between them. This CDR3 has 12 amino acids. The CDR3 protein is CASGVSRDTQYF. The CDR3 DNA follows: TGTGCCAGCGGGGTCAGCAGGGATACGCAGTATTTT. The entire variable domain, with the rest obtained from reference TRBV14 and TRBJ2-3, is as follows: EAGVTQFPSHSVIEKGQTVTLRCDPISGHDNLYWYRRVMGKEIKFLLHFVKESKQDESGMPNNRFLAERTGGTYSTLKVQPAELEDSGVYFCASGVSRDTQYFGPGTRLTVL.

This clonotype was picked up many times. The V and J genes are TRBV3-1 and TRBJ1-2; TRBD1 agrees at 9 bases. The J segment lost 8 bases and the V segment lost 3 bases, leaving 7 bases of the junction unmatched. This CDR3 has 14 residues. CDR1 and CDR2 (germline): LGHDT, YNNKEL (reference sequence). The CDR3 reads CASSQWTGEGGYTF. Here the CDR3 DNA reads TGTGCCAGCAGCCAGTGGACAGGGGAAGGAGGCTACACCTTC. Drawing the rest from reference TRBV3-1 and TRBJ1-2, the complete variable domain is DTAVSQTPKYLVTQMGNDKSIKCEQNLGHDTMYWYKQDSKKFLKIMFSYNNKELIINETVPNRFSPKSPDKAHLNLHINSLELGDSAVYFCASSQWTGEGGYTFGSGTRLTVV.

This sequence joins TRBV12-3 or TRBV12-4 and TRBJ2-5; TRBD1 is a possible D gene (6 bases). There are 13 residues in the CDR3. Trimming took off 6 bases at V and 5 bases at J, with 13 bases between the two ends. The CDR3 nucleotides read TGTGCCAGCAGAAAGGGGGTTCCGGAGACCCAGTACTTC. Protein product: CASRKGVPETQYF.

The sample holds many counts of this clonotype. The chain joins TRBV4-3 to TRBJ1-2; D not certain. V shed 0 bases and J shed 2 bases, with 7 bases lying between them. CDR1 is LGHNA and CDR2 is YSLEER in the germline V gene. The CDR3 runs to 14 residues. The chain's CDR3 is CASSQDLVNYGYTF. The CDR3 DNA reads TGCGCCAGCAGCCAAGACCTTGTCAACTATGGCTACACCTTC.